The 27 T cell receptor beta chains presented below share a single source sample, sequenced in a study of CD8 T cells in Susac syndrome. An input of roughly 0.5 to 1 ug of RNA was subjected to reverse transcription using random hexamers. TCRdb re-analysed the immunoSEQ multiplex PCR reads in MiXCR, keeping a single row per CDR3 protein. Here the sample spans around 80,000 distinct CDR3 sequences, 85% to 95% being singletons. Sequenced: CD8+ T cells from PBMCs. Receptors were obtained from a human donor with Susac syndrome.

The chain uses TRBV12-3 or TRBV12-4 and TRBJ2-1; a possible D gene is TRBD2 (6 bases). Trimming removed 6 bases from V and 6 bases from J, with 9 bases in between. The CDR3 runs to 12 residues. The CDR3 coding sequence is TGTGCCAGCAGGGGGGACTTCAATGAGCAGTTCTTC. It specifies CASRGDFNEQFF.

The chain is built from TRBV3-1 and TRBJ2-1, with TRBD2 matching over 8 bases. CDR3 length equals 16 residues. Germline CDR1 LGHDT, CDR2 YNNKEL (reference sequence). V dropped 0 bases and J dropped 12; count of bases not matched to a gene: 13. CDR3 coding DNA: TGTGCCAGCAGCCAAGATTGGGGGACTAGGTCTGTCGGGCAGTTCTTC. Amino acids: CASSQDWGTRSVGQFF.

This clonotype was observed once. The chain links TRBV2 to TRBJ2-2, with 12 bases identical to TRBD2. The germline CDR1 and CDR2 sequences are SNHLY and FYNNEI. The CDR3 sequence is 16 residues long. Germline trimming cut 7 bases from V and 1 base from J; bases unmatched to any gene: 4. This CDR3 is CASIRLAGVNTGELFF. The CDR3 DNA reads TGTGCCAGCATCCGACTAGCGGGGGTGAACACCGGGGAGCTGTTTTTT.

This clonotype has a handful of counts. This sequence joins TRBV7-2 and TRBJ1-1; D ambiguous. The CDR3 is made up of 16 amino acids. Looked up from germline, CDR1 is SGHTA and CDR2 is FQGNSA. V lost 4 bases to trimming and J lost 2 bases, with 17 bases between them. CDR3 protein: CASSSRRLSPNTEAFF. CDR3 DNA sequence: TGTGCCAGCAGCTCGCGTCGACTGAGCCCTAACACTGAAGCTTTCTTT.

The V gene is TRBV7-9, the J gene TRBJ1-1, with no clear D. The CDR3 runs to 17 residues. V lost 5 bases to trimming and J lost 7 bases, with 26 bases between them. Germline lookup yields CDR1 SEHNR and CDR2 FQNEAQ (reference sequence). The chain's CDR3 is CASSLLGPRPEWGEAFF. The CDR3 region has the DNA TGTGCCAGCAGCCTGTTAGGGCCACGCCCGGAATGGGGTGAAGCTTTCTTT.

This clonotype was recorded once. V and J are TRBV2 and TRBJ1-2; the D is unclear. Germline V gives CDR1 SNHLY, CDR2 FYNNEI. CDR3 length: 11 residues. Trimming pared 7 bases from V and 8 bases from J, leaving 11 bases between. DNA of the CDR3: TGTGCCAGCACCGACAACGTCGGCTACACCTTC. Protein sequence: CASTDNVGYTF.

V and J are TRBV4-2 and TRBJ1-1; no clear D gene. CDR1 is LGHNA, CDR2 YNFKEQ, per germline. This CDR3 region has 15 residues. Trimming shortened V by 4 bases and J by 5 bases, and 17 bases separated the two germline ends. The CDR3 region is CASSPEGEVATEAFF. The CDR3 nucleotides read TGTGCCAGCAGCCCCGAGGGTGAGGTTGCTACTGAAGCTTTCTTT.

The CDR3 loop reads CASSLAGGPLHEQYF. The CDR3 bases are TGTGCCAGCAGCCTAGCGGGAGGGCCATTACACGAGCAGTACTTC. The rearrangement joins TRBV27 to TRBJ2-7; TRBD2 matches at 12 bases. Germline V gives CDR1 MNHEY, CDR2 SMNVEV (reference sequence). With V trimmed by 6 bases and J by 5 bases, 8 bases remained unmatched. The CDR3 has 15 amino acids.

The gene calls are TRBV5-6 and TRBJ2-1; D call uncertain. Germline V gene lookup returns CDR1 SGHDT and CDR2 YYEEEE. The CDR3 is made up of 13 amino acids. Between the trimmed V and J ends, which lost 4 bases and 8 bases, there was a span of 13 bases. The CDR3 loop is CASSLLGSDEQFF. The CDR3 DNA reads TGTGCCAGCAGCCTATTGGGGTCGGATGAGCAGTTCTTC.

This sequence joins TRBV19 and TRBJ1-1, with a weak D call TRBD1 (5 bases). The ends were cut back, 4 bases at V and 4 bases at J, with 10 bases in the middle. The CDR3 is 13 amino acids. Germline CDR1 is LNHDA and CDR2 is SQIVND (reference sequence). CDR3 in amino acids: CASSTGGPTEAFF. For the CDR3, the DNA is TGTGCCAGTAGTACGGGGGGTCCCACTGAAGCTTTCTTT. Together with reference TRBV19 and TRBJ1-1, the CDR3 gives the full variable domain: DGGITQSPKYLFRKEGQNVTLSCEQNLNHDAMYWYRQDPGQGLRLIYYSQIVNDFQKGDIAEGYSVSREKKESFPLTVTSAQKNPTAFYLCASSTGGPTEAFFGQGTRLTVV.

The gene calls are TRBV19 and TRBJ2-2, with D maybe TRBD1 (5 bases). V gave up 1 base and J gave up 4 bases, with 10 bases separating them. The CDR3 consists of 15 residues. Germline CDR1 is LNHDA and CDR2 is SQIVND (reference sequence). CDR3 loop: CASSIGRVGTGELFF. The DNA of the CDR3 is TGTGCCAGTAGTATAGGCAGGGTAGGCACCGGGGAGCTGTTTTTT.

CDR3 in amino acids: CASSLEGWGHEQFF. Written as DNA, the CDR3 is TGTGCCAGCAGCTTGGAGGGGTGGGGACATGAGCAGTTCTTC. The chain is built from TRBV5-6 and TRBJ2-1; the D call may be TRBD1 or TRBD2 (5 bases each). Germline V CDR1 and CDR2: SGHDT, YYEEEE. V was cut by 0 bases and J by 8 bases, with 12 bases left in between. The CDR3 consists of 14 residues. The entire variable domain, with the rest obtained from reference TRBV5-6 and TRBJ2-1, is as follows: DAGVTQSPTHLIKTRGQQVTLRCSPKSGHDTVSWYQQALGQGPQFIFQYYEEEERQRGNFPDRFSGHQFPNYSSELNVNALLLGDSALYLCASSLEGWGHEQFFGPGTRLTVL.

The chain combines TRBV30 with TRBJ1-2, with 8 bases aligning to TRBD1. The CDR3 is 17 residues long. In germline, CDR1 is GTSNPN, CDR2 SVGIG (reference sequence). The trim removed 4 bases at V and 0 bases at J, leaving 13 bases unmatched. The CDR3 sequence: CAWNTMGRGRANYGYTF. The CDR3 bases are TGTGCCTGGAACACGATGGGCAGGGGGCGAGCTAACTATGGCTACACCTTC.

CDR3 residues: CASSQDIWRESGTQYF. CDR3 DNA: TGCGCCAGCAGCCAAGATATCTGGCGGGAAAGCGGGACCCAGTACTTC. The chain is built from TRBV4-3 and TRBJ2-5; D might be TRBD2 (6 bases). The CDR3 has 16 amino acids. CDR1 LGHNA and CDR2 YSLEER come from the germline V gene. V dropped 0 bases and J dropped 7 bases, with 18 bases sitting between them.

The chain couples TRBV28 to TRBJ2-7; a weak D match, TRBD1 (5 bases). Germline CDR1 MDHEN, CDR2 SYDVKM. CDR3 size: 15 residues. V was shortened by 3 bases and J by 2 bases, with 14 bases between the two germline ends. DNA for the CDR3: TGTGCCAGCAGTTTTTCCTCCGACAGCCCCTACGAGCAGTACTTC. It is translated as CASSFSSDSPYEQYF.

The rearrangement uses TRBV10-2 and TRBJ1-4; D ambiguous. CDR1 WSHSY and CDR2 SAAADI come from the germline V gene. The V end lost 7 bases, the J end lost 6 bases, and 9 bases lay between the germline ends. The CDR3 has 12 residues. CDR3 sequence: CASMGADEKLFF. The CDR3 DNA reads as TGCGCCAGCATGGGTGCCGATGAAAAACTGTTTTTT.

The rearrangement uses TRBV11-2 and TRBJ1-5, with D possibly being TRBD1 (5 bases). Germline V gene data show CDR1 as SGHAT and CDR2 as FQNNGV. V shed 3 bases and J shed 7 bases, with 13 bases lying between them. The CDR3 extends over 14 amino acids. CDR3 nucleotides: TGTGCCAGCAGCTTGGGGCCAGGGAAACAGCCCCAGCATTTT. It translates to CASSLGPGKQPQHF.

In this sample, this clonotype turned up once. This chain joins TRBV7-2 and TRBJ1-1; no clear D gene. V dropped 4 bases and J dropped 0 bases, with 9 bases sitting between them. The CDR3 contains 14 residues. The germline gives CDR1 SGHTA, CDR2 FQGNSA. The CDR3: CASSSTYLNTEAFF. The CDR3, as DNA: TGTGCCAGCAGCTCCACCTACCTGAACACTGAAGCTTTCTTT.

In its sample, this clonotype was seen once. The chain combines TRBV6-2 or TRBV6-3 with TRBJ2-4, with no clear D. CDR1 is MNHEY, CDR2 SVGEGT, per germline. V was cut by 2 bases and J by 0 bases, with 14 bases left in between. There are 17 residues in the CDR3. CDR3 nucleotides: TGTGCCAGCAGTTACAGTTGGCAAACCTTAGCCAAAAACATTCAGTACTTC. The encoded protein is CASSYSWQTLAKNIQYF.

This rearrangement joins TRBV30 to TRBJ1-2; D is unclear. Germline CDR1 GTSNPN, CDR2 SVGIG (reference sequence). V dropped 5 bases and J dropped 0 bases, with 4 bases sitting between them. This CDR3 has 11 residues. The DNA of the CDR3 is TGTGCCTGGTCGGCTAACTATGGCTACACCTTC. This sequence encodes CAWSANYGYTF.

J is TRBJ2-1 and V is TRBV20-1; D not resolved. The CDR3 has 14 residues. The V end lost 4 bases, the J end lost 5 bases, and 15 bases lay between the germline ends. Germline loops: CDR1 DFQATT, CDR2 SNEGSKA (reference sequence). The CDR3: CSAKGLLTNNEQFF. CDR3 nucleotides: TGCAGTGCTAAAGGGCTACTTACGAACAATGAGCAGTTCTTC.

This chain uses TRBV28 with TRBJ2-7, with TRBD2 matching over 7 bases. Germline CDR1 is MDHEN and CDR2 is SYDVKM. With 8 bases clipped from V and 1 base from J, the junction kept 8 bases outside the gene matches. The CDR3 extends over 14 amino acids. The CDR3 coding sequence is TGTGCCAGCGACGGCGGGGGATTATCCTACGAGCAGTACTTC. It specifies CASDGGGLSYEQYF.

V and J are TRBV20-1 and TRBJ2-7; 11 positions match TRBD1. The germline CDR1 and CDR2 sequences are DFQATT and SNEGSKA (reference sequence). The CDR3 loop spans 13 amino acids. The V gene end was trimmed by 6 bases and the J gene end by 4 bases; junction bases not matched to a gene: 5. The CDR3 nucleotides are TGCAGTGCCAGGACAGGGGGCATGTACGAGCAGTACTTC. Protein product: CSARTGGMYEQYF.

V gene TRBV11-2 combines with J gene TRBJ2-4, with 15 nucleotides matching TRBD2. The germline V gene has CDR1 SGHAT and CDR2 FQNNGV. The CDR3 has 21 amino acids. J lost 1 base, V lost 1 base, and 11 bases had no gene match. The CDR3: CASSLGVWGLAGGVAKNIQYF. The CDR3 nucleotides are TGTGCCAGCAGCTTAGGGGTCTGGGGACTAGCGGGAGGAGTGGCCAAAAACATTCAGTACTTC.

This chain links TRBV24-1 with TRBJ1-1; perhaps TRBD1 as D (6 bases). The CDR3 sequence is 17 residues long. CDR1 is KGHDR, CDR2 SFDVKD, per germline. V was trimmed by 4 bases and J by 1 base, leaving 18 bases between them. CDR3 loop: CATSDNTTTGWNTEAFF. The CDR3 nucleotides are TGTGCCACCAGTGACAACACTACCACAGGGTGGAACACTGAAGCTTTCTTT.

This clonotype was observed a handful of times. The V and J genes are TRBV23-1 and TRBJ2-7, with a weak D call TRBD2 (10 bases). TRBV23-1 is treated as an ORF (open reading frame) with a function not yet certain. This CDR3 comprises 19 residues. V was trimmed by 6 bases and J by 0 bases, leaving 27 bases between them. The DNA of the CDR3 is TGCGCCAGCAGGCACCCGGGACAGGGACTAGCGACGGCCTCCTACGAGCAGTACTTC. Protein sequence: CASRHPGQGLATASYEQYF.

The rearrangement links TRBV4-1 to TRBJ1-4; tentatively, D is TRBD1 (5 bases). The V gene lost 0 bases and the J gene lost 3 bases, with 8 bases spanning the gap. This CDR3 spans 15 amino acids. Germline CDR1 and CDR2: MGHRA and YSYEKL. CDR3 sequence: CASSQDWGANEKLFF. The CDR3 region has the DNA TGCGCCAGCAGCCAAGATTGGGGGGCTAATGAAAAACTGTTTTTT.